Described below is a single TCR beta chain sequence and its context. The antigen it binds to is not known. The record has no base qualities; no much larger clone is one base away. The data derive from a study of blood T cell repertoires in COVID-19 (dated by TCRdb to 2019 to 2021). With respect to the entire study: Collaborator samples came from the United States, Italy and Spain and covered acute and convalescent phases of COVID-19. The prospective study material was composed of cDNA or gDNA derived from T cells, B-cell-depleted T cells, or PBMCs. Deeply sampled blood TCRbeta repertoires from subjects exposed to, actively infected with, or recovered from COVID-19 were included in the dataset. A freely available public database, intended as a resource for researchers studying the immune response to SARS-CoV-2, is where the repertoires were released. Samples were obtained from the ongoing ImmuneRACE study (first 160 participants) and from about 1,300 subjects provided by 6 global collaborators. Sample metadata almost always included a de-identified subject ID, COVID-19 status, age in years and sex. Where HLA class I and class II types were available, the types were taken from metadata supplied by the sample provider, not from assay-based typing. Broad study findings and their caveats: How much clinical and demographic metadata was included differed by source and by participant, and the metadata was provided uncurated.

Each collaborating institution followed its own protocols to collect whole blood in K2EDTA tubes. For TCRbeta analysis, collaborators shipped samples as frozen whole blood, isolated PBMCs, or DNA extracted from either of those sample types. The immunoSEQ Assay, a bias-controlled multiplex PCR, was used to amplify TCRbeta CDR3 regions from genomic DNA. The original pipeline was this. The number of nucleated cells in each sample was estimated from the amplification of reference gene primers within the assay. Sequence reads were collapsed and filtered to measure the absolute abundance of every unique TCRbeta CDR3 rearrangement. For each sample, productive Simpson clonality was calculated as the square root of Simpson's diversity index across productive rearrangements. TCRdb's version of the immuneACCESS table is confined to in-frame rearrangements and falls short of the full clone set. An unresolved V gene accounts for under half of the shortfall where checked; the remainder is of unknown origin. V and J calls and clone size follow that table, whereas D and trimming were derived from the DNA. This sample lists 30,000 or so clones; roughly 84% were detected once. The ten largest clones capture 8.5% to 10% of the sample.

Via the germline V gene, CDR1 is SNHLY and CDR2 FYNNEI. Spanning cysteine to phenylalanine, the CDR3 consists of 15 amino acids. Only the CDR3 region is kept as DNA, spanning 45 bases read in frame from base 1. The V end gives up 7 bases and the J end 9 bases, leaving 13 bases in the junction not matched to a gene. The receptor comes from an elderly man with active COVID-19. This chain is built from TRBV2 and TRBJ2-3; 10 of the junction bases match TRBD2. Source material: peripheral blood. The CDR3 here reads CASILSGGMLGTQYF. The DNA sequence is TGTGCCAGCATCCTTAGCGGGGGGATGCTGGGCACGCAGTATTTT.